This paragraph reports one T cell receptor (beta chain). Its specificity is not known. Sequencing used immunoSEQ multiplex PCR; TCRdb keeps in-frame clones, though not all of them. The table records about 2 million clones, 85% to 95% of them present only once. This specimen comes from a study of shared clonotypes between healthy human individuals. Whole-study context: The study used three CD4 naive, three CD4 memory, two CD8 naive and one CD8 memory plate per donor.

CD45RO-negative, CCR7-positively selected cells formed the naive CD8 fraction, excluding terminally differentiated effector memory CD45RA+ cells. Only Caucasian adults living in Nashville, Tennessee served as donors. Findings and limits, study-wide: Sampling was confined to blood; repertoires within tissues likely differ. Naive subsets generally exceeded memory subsets in estimated richness.

Looked up from germline, CDR1 is MDHEN and CDR2 is SYDVKM. This CDR3 has 12 residues. V lost 6 bases and J 5 bases, leaving 10 bases between the germline ends. The TCR sequence derives from a young man in good health. This rearrangement joins TRBV28 to TRBJ2-5; D ambiguous. The sample consisted of naive CD8+ T cells sorted from blood. Written as DNA, the CDR3 is TGTGCCAGCAGCTATTTGGGGGAGACCCAGTACTTC. Amino acids: CASSYLGETQYF.